The rows below give T cell receptor beta chains drawn from one sample of a study of blood T cell repertoires in COVID-19. Using immunoSEQ multiplex PCR, the repertoire was profiled, and TCRdb retains in-frame clones only, with some absent. The data contain roughly 360,000 clones, roughly 86% of them singletons. The source material was PBMCs or T cells enriched from blood (not recorded which). The receptors were sampled from a man aged 25 to 45 who had recovered from COVID-19. Both conserved end residues are part of each CDR3. Each record gives: V gene, clone size, J gene, D gene, CDR3 DNA, CDR3 protein. D genes are given only for firm matches. Rows may omit the clone size; those that give it use once, few, many or a size class.

TRBV28	NA	TRBJ2-3	NA	TGTGCCAGCAGTTTAGGAACAGGGCCCTGGGGCACAGATACGCAGTATTTT	CASSLGTGPWGTDTQYF
TRBV21-1	NA	TRBJ1-5	NA	TGTGCCAGCAGCAAAAATTCCCGGACAAGGGGGTTCAATCAGCCCCAGCATTTT	CASSKNSRTRGFNQPQHF
TRBV7-8	NA	TRBJ1-5	TRBD1	TGTGCCAGCAGCTTTACCGGGACAGAGAGCAATCAGCCCCAGCATTTT	CASSFTGTESNQPQHF
TRBV3-1/TRBV3-2	NA	TRBJ1-6	NA	TGTGCCAGCAGCCAAGATCCGCGGAACACGGGATCACCCCTCCACTTT	CASSQDPRNTGSPLHF
TRBV7-9	NA	TRBJ2-7	TRBD1	TGTGCCAGCAGCTTAGCGACAGGGTTCCCCTCCTACGAGCAGTACTTC	CASSLATGFPSYEQYF
TRBV7-9	once	TRBJ2-5	NA	TGTGCCAGCAGCTTAGTAAGGGGGGGCAGGGAGACCCAGTACTTC	CASSLVRGGRETQYF
TRBV7-8	NA	TRBJ1-1	TRBD1	TGTGCCAGCAGCTTAGGACAGGGGGACACTGAAGCTTTCTTT	CASSLGQGDTEAFF
TRBV3-1/TRBV3-2	NA	TRBJ1-5	TRBD1	TGTGCCAGCAGCCATGGAGGACAGGTCAATCAGCCCCAGCATTTT	CASSHGGQVNQPQHF
TRBV2	few	TRBJ2-1	TRBD2	TGTGCCAGCAGTGCAGAGCGGGGTACCTACAATGAGCAGTTCTTC	CASSAERGTYNEQFF
TRBV27	NA	TRBJ2-3	TRBD2	TGTGCCAGCAGTTTAGGGGGACTAGCAGGCACAGATACGCAGTATTTT	CASSLGGLAGTDTQYF
TRBV4-3	once	TRBJ2-4	TRBD1	TGCGCCAGCAGCCCGGACAGGGCTATGCCTGGGGCCAAAAACATTCAGTACTTC	CASSPDRAMPGAKNIQYF
TRBV7-2	NA	TRBJ1-1	TRBD1	TGTGCCAGCAGCTCCAGAAAGGGGGCGCACACTGAAGCTTTCTTT	CASSSRKGAHTEAFF
TRBV12-3/TRBV12-4	NA	TRBJ2-7	TRBD2	TGTGCCAGCAGTTTGATACGGGGGGGCGAGCAGTACTTC	CASSLIRGGEQYF
TRBV18	once	TRBJ1-5	TRBD1	TGTGCCAGCTCACCTAATGAGGACAGGGCTGGGACCCAGCATTTT	CASSPNEDRAGTQHF
TRBV29-1	NA	TRBJ1-2	TRBD1	TGCAGCGTTCGGGAAGGACAGGGGGCCATCACCTTC	CSVREGQGAITF
TRBV11-2	NA	TRBJ2-1	TRBD2	TGTGCCAGCAGCTTAGGGACTAGCACCTACAATGAGCAGTTCTTC	CASSLGTSTYNEQFF
TRBV7-6	NA	TRBJ1-2	NA	TGTGCCAGCAGTCTAGACCCATCGGGTGACTATGGCTACACCTTC	CASSLDPSGDYGYTF
TRBV15	NA	TRBJ2-5	NA	TGTGCCACCAGCAGAGGGGCAGGACAGCAAGAGACCCAGTACTTC	CATSRGAGQQETQYF
TRBV2	NA	TRBJ1-5	NA	TGTGCCAGCAGTGATCTAGGTCTTAATCAGCCCCAGCATTTT	CASSDLGLNQPQHF
TRBV6-1	NA	TRBJ1-5	TRBD1	TGTGCCAGCAGTGAAGCGAGGGGACAGGGAGGGTATCAGCCCCAGCATTTT	CASSEARGQGGYQPQHF
TRBV11-2	NA	TRBJ2-2	NA	TGTGCCAGCAGCTTAGTACGGTACTCGAACACCGGGGAGCTGTTTTTT	CASSLVRYSNTGELFF
TRBV5-1	NA	TRBJ2-1	TRBD2	TGCGCCAGCAGCTTCGATGGCGGGGGGATCAATGAGCAGTTCTTC	CASSFDGGGINEQFF
TRBV4-2	NA	TRBJ1-2	NA	TGTGCCAGCAGCCAAGATCCCAGGGTCGTAAACTATGGCTACACCTTC	CASSQDPRVVNYGYTF
TRBV5-1	NA	TRBJ2-3	NA	TGCGCCAGCAGCTTGTCCTGGCTGAATACGCAGTATTTT	CASSLSWLNTQYF
TRBV20-1	NA	TRBJ1-1	NA	TGCAGTGCTAGAGATCTCACTGAAGCTTTCTTT	CSARDLTEAFF
TRBV5-4	NA	TRBJ2-5	TRBD1	TGTGCCAGCAGCTCCGCCGGGACAGCAGAAGAGACCCAGTACTTC	CASSSAGTAEETQYF
TRBV25-1	NA	TRBJ1-1	NA	TGTGCCAGCGGCAGGGTATACACTGAAGCTTTCTTT	CASGRVYTEAFF
TRBV18	NA	TRBJ2-7	NA	TGTGCCAGCTCACTACAGGGTTACGAGCAGTACTTC	CASSLQGYEQYF
TRBV30	NA	TRBJ1-1	TRBD1	TGTGCCTGGAGGAATCAGGGGGACACTGAAGCTTTCTTT	CAWRNQGDTEAFF